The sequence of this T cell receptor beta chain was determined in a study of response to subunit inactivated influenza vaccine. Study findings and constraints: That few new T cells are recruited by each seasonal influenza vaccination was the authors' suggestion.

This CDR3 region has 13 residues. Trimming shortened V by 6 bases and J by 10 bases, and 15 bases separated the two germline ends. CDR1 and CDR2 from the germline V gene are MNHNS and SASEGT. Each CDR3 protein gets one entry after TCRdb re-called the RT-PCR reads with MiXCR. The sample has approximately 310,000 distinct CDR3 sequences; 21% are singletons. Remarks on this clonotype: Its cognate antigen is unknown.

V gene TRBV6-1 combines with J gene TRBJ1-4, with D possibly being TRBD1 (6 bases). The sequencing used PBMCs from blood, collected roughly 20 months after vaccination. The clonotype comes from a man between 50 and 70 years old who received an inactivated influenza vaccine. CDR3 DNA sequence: TGTGCCAGCAGCCCGATACAGGGTGGAAAACTGTTTTTT. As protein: CASSPIQGGKLFF.